The 9 T cell receptor beta chains presented below share a single source sample, sequenced in a study. Using its own MiXCR run on the RT-PCR reads, TCRdb lists one record per CDR3 protein. The table lists almost 700,000 distinct CDR3 sequences, approximately 15% of them singletons. The specimen sequenced was memory CD4+ T cells from blood. The receptors originated from a female donor in good health, serving as a healthy control.

V is TRBV11-2 and J is TRBJ1-3; D might be TRBD1 (6 bases). Trimming cost V 2 bases and J 3 bases, with 20 bases left between them. CDR1 is SGHAT, CDR2 FQNNGV, per germline. The CDR3 contains 18 residues. Here the CDR3 DNA reads TGTGCCAGCAGCTTAACCAGGGACATCCTGCGGAGTGGAAACACCATATATTTT. Translated, it gives CASSLTRDILRSGNTIYF.

This clonotype was counted only a few times. The V call is TRBV6-1, the J call TRBJ2-7; 8 nucleotides align to TRBD1. The CDR3 has 12 amino acids. V trimming: 8 bases; J trimming: 3 bases; junction bases outside the gene matches: 3. Germline lookup yields CDR1 MNHNS and CDR2 SASEGT. CDR3 coding DNA: TGTGCCAGCCGACAGGGGCACTACGAGCAGTACTTC. Translated: CASRQGHYEQYF.

This clonotype was observed many times. The chain couples TRBV25-1 to TRBJ1-6; D gene unclear. This CDR3 contains 14 residues. The ends were cut back, 2 bases at V and 6 bases at J, with 8 bases in the middle. Germline V gene data show CDR1 as MGHDK and CDR2 as SYGVNS. The CDR3 spells CASSEVGSNSPLHF. For the CDR3, the DNA is TGTGCCAGCAGTGAAGTTGGCAGTAATTCACCCCTCCACTTT.

V is TRBV6-2 or TRBV6-3 and J is TRBJ1-1; D not certain. Trimming cost V 2 bases and J 0 bases, with 7 bases left between them. Germline V gives CDR1 MNHEY, CDR2 SVGEGT. The CDR3 covers 14 residues. This chain's CDR3 is CASSYLLMNTEAFF. CDR3 nucleotides: TGTGCCAGCAGTTACCTCCTCATGAACACTGAAGCTTTCTTT.

This clonotype was seen a handful of times. The chain uses TRBV20-1 and TRBJ2-4; TRBD1 matches 7 bases. This CDR3 contains 12 residues. CDR1 DFQATT and CDR2 SNEGSKA come from the germline V gene (reference sequence). Unmatched junction bases numbered 5, after V lost 5 bases and J lost 7 bases. The CDR3: CSARGTDNIQYF. CDR3 sequence (DNA): TGCAGTGCTCGAGGGACAGACAACATTCAGTACTTC.

This clonotype turned up a few times. The genes are TRBV6-6 and TRBJ2-7, with 9 bases lining up with TRBD1. The CDR3 sequence is 17 residues long. Germline CDR1 is MNHNY and CDR2 is SVGAGI (reference sequence). V gave up 0 bases and J gave up 4 bases; unmatched junction bases: 10. This chain's CDR3 is CASSYSIPGQGVYEQYF. CDR3 nucleotides: TGTGCCAGCAGTTACTCGATACCGGGACAGGGTGTGTACGAGCAGTACTTC.

This clonotype was counted only a few times. The chain employs TRBV6-1 and TRBJ2-6, with D possibly being TRBD2 (6 bases). The CDR3 is 20 residues long. The germline V gene encodes CDR1 MNHNS and CDR2 SASEGT. The germline V and J ends were trimmed by 1 base and 0 bases, with 19 bases remaining between them. The CDR3: CASSEVTSHLLRSGANVLTF. In DNA form, the CDR3 reads TGTGCCAGCAGTGAAGTAACTAGCCACCTACTCCGCTCTGGGGCCAACGTCCTGACTTTC.

This clonotype was counted ten times or more. The rearrangement uses TRBV5-1 and TRBJ2-3, with a tentative D call TRBD2 (5 bases). Trimming stripped 2 bases from V and 6 bases from J, with 13 bases between. This CDR3 region has 14 residues. Germline assignment: CDR1 SGHRS and CDR2 YFSETQ. CDR3 sequence reads: CASSLLQDSDTQYF. The CDR3 region has the DNA TGCGCCAGCAGCTTACTTCAGGACTCGGATACGCAGTATTTT.

This chain connects TRBV20-1 to TRBJ2-7; no reliable D call. The CDR3 is made up of 13 amino acids. V lost 6 bases and J lost 1, with 13 bases in between. CDR1 is DFQATT and CDR2 is SNEGSKA in the germline V gene (reference sequence). The CDR3 DNA is TGCAGTGCGACACTCGGGCCGTCCTACGAGCAGTACTTC. Protein product: CSATLGPSYEQYF.